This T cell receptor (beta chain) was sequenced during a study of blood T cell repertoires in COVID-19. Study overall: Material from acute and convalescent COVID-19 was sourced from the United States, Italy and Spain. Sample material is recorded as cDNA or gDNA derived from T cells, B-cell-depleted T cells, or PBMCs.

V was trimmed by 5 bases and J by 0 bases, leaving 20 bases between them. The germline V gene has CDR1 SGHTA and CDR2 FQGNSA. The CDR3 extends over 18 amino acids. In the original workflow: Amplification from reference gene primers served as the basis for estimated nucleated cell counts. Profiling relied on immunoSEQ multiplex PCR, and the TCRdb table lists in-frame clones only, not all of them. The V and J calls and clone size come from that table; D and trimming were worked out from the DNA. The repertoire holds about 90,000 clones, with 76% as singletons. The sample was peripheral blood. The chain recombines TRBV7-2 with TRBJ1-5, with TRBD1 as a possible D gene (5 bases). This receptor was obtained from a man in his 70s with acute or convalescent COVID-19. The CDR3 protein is CASSPGFIGGGSNQPQHF. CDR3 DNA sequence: TGTGCCAGCAGCCCCGGGTTTATCGGGGGAGGTAGCAATCAGCCCCAGCATTTT.